This T cell receptor (beta chain) was recorded in a study of shared clonotypes between healthy human individuals. On the study more broadly: Aged 18 to 49, the donors were two women and a few men.

As regards this clone: Its antigen is still unknown.

Profiled with immunoSEQ multiplex PCR; TCRdb holds only in-frame clones, not every one. The table records 2,100,000 or so clones, approximately 95% of them present only once. V was clipped by 1 base and J by 4 bases, with 8 bases between them. The CDR3 extends over 14 amino acids. CDR1 is SGHVS and CDR2 is FNYEAQ in the germline V gene. Study-level points and caveats: Researchers sampled only blood; tissue repertoires likely differ. Lower generation probabilities were found for non-shared clonotypes than for those shared by all four donors.

Splitting the CD4+ cells yielded a CD45RA+ naive subset and a CD45RA-negative memory subset. This TCR was recovered from a man in his late teens or twenties in good health. The chain employs TRBV7-6 and TRBJ1-3; D might be TRBD1 (5 bases). The sequenced sample consisted of naive CD4+ T cells sorted from blood. The subset denotes: CD45RA+ positively selected. The CDR3 reads CASSLGGNGNTIYF. The CDR3 bases are TGTGCCAGCAGCTTAGGGGGGAACGGAAACACCATATATTTT.